This T cell receptor beta chain emerged from a study of blood T cells in healthy people across ages. Study-wide results and limits: Higher diversity and more naive CD4+ cells were features of long-lived donors, compared to aged donors.

Germline V CDR1 and CDR2: GTSNPN, SVGIG (reference sequence). V dropped 2 bases and J dropped 5 bases, with 10 bases sitting between them. There are 12 residues in the CDR3. A J-beta primer mix and a sample-barcoded 5' primer were used in a second PCR of roughly 7 to 12 cycles. The template-switch adaptor was a 5' adaptor with 12 random nucleotides. It tagged each cDNA molecule. Each CDR3 protein is one row after TCRdb ran MiXCR on the 5' RACE reads. The sample includes hundreds of thousands of distinct CDR3 sequences, 58% of them seen just once. Concerning this clonotype: What it binds is not known.

Researchers isolated at least 6 million PBMCs per sample. The chain combines TRBV30 with TRBJ2-7; the D gene is possibly TRBD1 (6 bases). The clonotype originates from a man aged 25 to 40 in good health. The sequencing sample was made of blood. CDR3 residues: CAWSWGPDEQYF. Written as DNA, the CDR3 is TGTGCCTGGAGTTGGGGGCCCGACGAGCAGTACTTC.